Listed below are T cell receptor beta chains from one sample, sequenced in a study of technical replicates of blood from a few donors. Clones were sequenced by immunoSEQ multiplex PCR, and TCRdb holds only the in-frame ones, with some missing. In the table there are 65,000 to 95,000 clones, 93% of which are singletons. The sequencing sample was made of T cells isolated from PBMCs. The receptors derive from a human donor in good health. The conserved cysteine and the conserved F or W are not part of the CDR3 here. The order of the fields is J gene, V gene, CDR3 protein.

j_gene: TRBJ2-7; v_gene: TRBV2; CDR3aa: ASTQEESAGVPY
j_gene: TRBJ2-5; v_gene: TRBV5-1; CDR3aa: ASSLAVSGISETQY
j_gene: TRBJ2-7; v_gene: TRBV25-1; CDR3aa: ATRGAATYEQY
j_gene: TRBJ2-1; v_gene: TRBV28; CDR3aa: ASTLSSGYNEQF
j_gene: TRBJ2-1; v_gene: TRBV9; CDR3aa: ASSPLPVGGSYNEQF
j_gene: TRBJ1-5; v_gene: TRBV23-1; CDR3aa: ASTRGNGLDGNQPQH
j_gene: TRBJ2-1; v_gene: TRBV4-1; CDR3aa: ASSQEVAAPGLADNEQF
j_gene: TRBJ2-2; v_gene: TRBV10-1; CDR3aa: ASSRLAGSTGELF
j_gene: TRBJ2-6; v_gene: TRBV2; CDR3aa: ASSVESGANVLT
j_gene: TRBJ2-1; v_gene: TRBV6-4; CDR3aa: ASSASAGTGGYNEQF
j_gene: TRBJ2-5; v_gene: TRBV6-6; CDR3aa: ASRSGKETQY
j_gene: TRBJ2-7; v_gene: TRBV18; CDR3aa: ASSPPGASYEQY
j_gene: TRBJ1-6; v_gene: TRBV5-4; CDR3aa: ASSLTLVNLSPGPLH
j_gene: TRBJ1-5; v_gene: TRBV2; CDR3aa: ASGQYSNQPQH
j_gene: TRBJ1-6; v_gene: TRBV19; CDR3aa: ASSIEEGGTLH
j_gene: TRBJ1-5; v_gene: TRBV30; CDR3aa: AWRGTGEYQPQH
j_gene: TRBJ2-1; v_gene: TRBV10-3; CDR3aa: ASYAGRDNEQF
j_gene: TRBJ1-2; v_gene: TRBV30; CDR3aa: AWSLRTGFLSGYT
j_gene: TRBJ2-7; v_gene: TRBV29-1; CDR3aa: SVESPQGAYEQY
j_gene: TRBJ2-1; v_gene: TRBV7-9; CDR3aa: ASSLARSGLRDTEQF
j_gene: TRBJ1-1; v_gene: TRBV30; CDR3aa: AWRSGGAGTEAF
j_gene: TRBJ2-6; v_gene: TRBV9; CDR3aa: ASSDRPGQGVFGANVLT
j_gene: TRBJ2-7; v_gene: TRBV27; CDR3aa: ASSSAYEQY
j_gene: TRBJ2-6; v_gene: TRBV7-2; CDR3aa: ASSFHSTGANVLT
j_gene: TRBJ2-7; v_gene: TRBV6-1; CDR3aa: ASSAPTSGLLYEQY
j_gene: TRBJ1-2; v_gene: TRBV6-1; CDR3aa: ASSNQGLDYGYT
j_gene: TRBJ2-5; v_gene: TRBV5-1; CDR3aa: ASSLPVQETQY
j_gene: TRBJ1-1; v_gene: TRBV19; CDR3aa: ASSIESDTEAF
j_gene: TRBJ2-3; v_gene: TRBV18; CDR3aa: ASSPRQGLLSHTQY
j_gene: TRBJ2-5; v_gene: TRBV7-9; CDR3aa: AIEPTGETQY
j_gene: TRBJ1-2; v_gene: TRBV25-1; CDR3aa: ASSESYGYT
j_gene: TRBJ2-7; v_gene: TRBV7-9; CDR3aa: ASSLGSSLYEQY
j_gene: TRBJ2-3; v_gene: TRBV9; CDR3aa: ASSPQAGGPTDTQY
j_gene: TRBJ2-3; v_gene: TRBV27; CDR3aa: ASTGGVTQY
j_gene: TRBJ2-1; v_gene: TRBV2; CDR3aa: ASNSDREDEQF
j_gene: TRBJ2-7; v_gene: TRBV19; CDR3aa: ASRPDRGSYEQY
j_gene: TRBJ2-5; v_gene: TRBV2; CDR3aa: ASSSTLETQY
j_gene: TRBJ2-2; v_gene: TRBV25-1; CDR3aa: ASSEGGAGTGELF
j_gene: TRBJ1-2; v_gene: TRBV9; CDR3aa: ASSGRQPGYGYT
j_gene: TRBJ1-1; v_gene: TRBV5-1; CDR3aa: ASSLGTGDMNTEAF
j_gene: TRBJ2-3; v_gene: TRBV5-1; CDR3aa: ASSPLRLTDTQY
j_gene: TRBJ2-7; v_gene: TRBV11-2; CDR3aa: ASSLQGAFEQY
j_gene: TRBJ1-5; v_gene: TRBV18; CDR3aa: ASSIDQGGQPQH
j_gene: TRBJ2-5; v_gene: TRBV29-1; CDR3aa: SVGGGVYQETQY
j_gene: TRBJ1-2; v_gene: TRBV19; CDR3aa: ASKSGDYGYT
j_gene: TRBJ2-1; v_gene: TRBV6-1; CDR3aa: ASIGRTSYNEQF
j_gene: TRBJ1-3; v_gene: TRBV11-1; CDR3aa: ASSLDHRSVTIY